What follows are 19 T cell receptor beta chains derived from one specimen sequenced in a study of OX40 agonist ivuxolimab in advanced cancers. Assay used: immunoSEQ multiplex PCR; TCRdb lists only in-frame clones, some missing. Of about 46,000 clones listed, more than 85% are singletons. Sequencing used CD4+ or CD8+ T cells sorted from blood, obtained in a trial of the OX40 agonist ivuxolimab. The receptor source for this set is an adult with an advanced solid tumor such as melanoma, head and neck, liver or kidney cancer.

This clone was seen more than once but under ten times. This may be a read error, as it is one base from a much larger clone. Within the sample, other DNA sequences also encode this same CDR3. V is TRBV27 and J is TRBJ1-6; D gene unclear. Per germline, CDR1 MNHEY and CDR2 SMNVEV (reference sequence). V lost 3 bases, J lost 0 bases, and 3 bases lay in between. There are 14 residues in the CDR3. The CDR3: CASSFSSYNSPLHF. The CDR3 DNA sequence: TGTGCCAGCAGTTTCAGCTCCTATAATTCACCCCTCCACTTT.

This chain uses TRBV5-4 with TRBJ2-3; no definite D call. The V end lost 0 bases, the J end lost 3 bases, and 8 bases lay between the germline ends. The length of the CDR3 is 14 residues. Germline loops: CDR1 SGHNT, CDR2 YYREEE (reference sequence). DNA of the CDR3: TGTGCCAGCAGCTTGGAGAGGAAAACAGATACGCAGTATTTT. It codes for CASSLERKTDTQYF.

This sequence joins TRBV4-1 and TRBJ2-7, with TRBD2 as a possible D gene (6 bases). Trimming left V 1 base short and J 0 bases short, with 10 bases between. The CDR3 loop spans 15 amino acids. Germline assignment: CDR1 MGHRA and CDR2 YSYEKL. As DNA, the CDR3 is TGCGCCAGCAGCCAAGTGGAGGGTACCTCCTACGAGCAGTACTTC. This gives the protein CASSQVEGTSYEQYF.

V is TRBV9 and J is TRBJ2-7; D possibly corresponds to TRBD2 (6 bases). Germline assignment: CDR1 SGDLS and CDR2 YYNGEE. With 3 bases removed from V and 0 bases from J, the gap between germline ends came to 7 bases. CDR3 length: 13 residues. The CDR3 is CASSDGSSYEQYF. The CDR3, as DNA: TGTGCCAGCAGCGACGGGAGCTCCTACGAGCAGTACTTC. Drawing the rest from reference TRBV9 and TRBJ2-7, the complete variable domain is DSGVTQTPKHLITATGQRVTLRCSPRSGDLSVYWYQQSLDQGLQFLIQYYNGEERAKGNILERFSAQQFPDLHSELNLSSLELGDSALYFCASSDGSSYEQYFGPGTRLTVT.

This chain joins TRBV4-3 and TRBJ1-1; TRBD1 might be the D (5 bases). Germline V gene lookup returns CDR1 LGHNA and CDR2 YSLEER. The CDR3 covers 15 residues. Between the trimmed V and J ends, which lost 0 bases and 6 bases, there was a span of 14 bases. The CDR3 protein is CASSQDSGGVSEAFF. CDR3 bases: TGCGCCAGCAGCCAAGATTCAGGAGGGGTGTCTGAAGCTTTCTTT.

The V and J genes are TRBV9 and TRBJ1-1; possible D gene TRBD1, 5 bases. This CDR3 region has 15 residues. Germline V gene lookup returns CDR1 SGDLS and CDR2 YYNGEE. Trimming shortened V by 6 bases and J by 1 base, and 16 bases separated the two germline ends. This chain's CDR3 is CASTLGGGANTEAFF. The DNA for the CDR3 is TGTGCCAGCACCCTGGGTGGGGGAGCGAACACTGAAGCTTTCTTT.

V and J are TRBV5-6 and TRBJ2-2; 15 bases fit TRBD2. This CDR3 comprises 17 residues. Germline loops: CDR1 SGHDT, CDR2 YYEEEE. With 4 bases clipped from V and 6 bases from J, the junction kept 7 bases outside the gene matches. The CDR3 DNA sequence: TGTGCCAGCAGCCAAAGCTGGACTAGCGGGAGGGCCGGGGAGCTGTTTTTT. Its translation is CASSQSWTSGRAGELFF.

The chain is built from TRBV2 and TRBJ2-7, with D possibly being TRBD1 or TRBD2 (5 bases each). This CDR3 is 15 amino acids long. Trimming shortened V by 6 bases and J by 4 bases, and 19 bases separated the two germline ends. Per the germline V gene, CDR1 is SNHLY and CDR2 is FYNNEI. The CDR3 nucleotides read TGTGCCAGCAGGCACGGGACCGTGGAACTTTACGAGCAGTACTTC. It translates to CASRHGTVELYEQYF.

In DNA, the CDR3 is TGTGCCAGCAGCCAAGATAGGAGTGGTCCACCCTACGAGCAGTACTTC. Its translation is CASSQDRSGPPYEQYF. The chain employs TRBV4-2 and TRBJ2-7; D is ambiguous. The germline V gene encodes CDR1 LGHNA and CDR2 YNFKEQ. Trimming took 0 bases from V and 2 from J, leaving 14 bases between them. This CDR3 spans 16 amino acids.

This clone was counted a few times. V and J are TRBV2 and TRBJ2-3, with 10 bases aligning to TRBD2. CDR1 and CDR2 (germline): SNHLY, FYNNEI. The trim removed 5 bases at V and 3 bases at J, leaving 8 bases unmatched. This CDR3 region has 16 residues. Written as DNA, the CDR3 is TGTGCCAGCAGTCCACTTTTTAGCGGGAGGACAGATACGCAGTATTTT. This translates into CASSPLFSGRTDTQYF. Full variable domain (rest looked up from reference TRBV2 and TRBJ2-3): EPEVTQTPSHQVTQMGQEVILRCVPISNHLYFYWYRQILGQKVEFLVSFYNNEISEKSEIFDDQFSVERPDGSNFTLKIRSTKLEDSAMYFCASSPLFSGRTDTQYFGPGTRLTVL.

Here the CDR3 reads CASSPGTGTYEQYF. CDR3 bases: TGTGCCAGCAGCCCCGGGACAGGTACTTACGAGCAGTACTTC. The chain couples TRBV7-2 to TRBJ2-7; 8 positions agree with TRBD1. Per germline, CDR1 SGHTA and CDR2 FQGNSA. The trim removed 5 bases at V and 4 bases at J, leaving 7 bases unmatched. The CDR3 has 14 residues.

The chain carries TRBV7-6 and TRBJ1-6; 7 bases agree with TRBD1. The CDR3 loop spans 17 amino acids. Germline trimming cut 4 bases from V and 7 bases from J; bases unmatched to any gene: 13. Germline CDR1 is SGHVS and CDR2 is FNYEAQ. CDR3 DNA sequence: TGTGCCAGCAGCTCTCGGGGCATAACGGGACAGAATTCACCCCTCCACTTT. Its translation: CASSSRGITGQNSPLHF.

The genes are TRBV7-9 and TRBJ2-7; the match to TRBD2 covers 12 bases. With 1 base clipped from V and 3 bases from J, the junction kept 4 bases outside the gene matches. The CDR3 runs 16 residues. Germline V lookup: CDR1 SEHNR, CDR2 FQNEAQ (reference sequence). This CDR3 reads CASSLDGLAGFYEQYF. In DNA form, the CDR3 reads TGTGCCAGCAGCTTAGACGGACTAGCGGGATTCTACGAGCAGTACTTC. Drawing the rest from reference TRBV7-9 and TRBJ2-7, the complete variable domain is DTGVSQNPRHKITKRGQNVTFRCDPISEHNRLYWYRQTLGQGPEFLTYFQNEAQLEKSRLLSDRFSAERPKGSFSTLEIQRTEQGDSAMYLCASSLDGLAGFYEQYFGPGTRLTVT.

V gene TRBV27 combines with J gene TRBJ1-1; the match to TRBD1 covers 7 bases. Unmatched junction bases numbered 15, after V lost 10 bases and J lost 4 bases. The CDR3 consists of 15 residues. The germline V gene encodes CDR1 MNHEY and CDR2 SMNVEV (reference sequence). DNA of the CDR3: TGTGCCACCAAGAAACCCGGGACAGTGGTCACTGAAGCTTTCTTT. Its translation: CATKKPGTVVTEAFF.

The chain recombines TRBV6-6 with TRBJ1-1, with 9 nucleotides matching TRBD1. The V segment lost 6 bases and the J segment 2 bases; nucleotides outside the gene matches: 4. The CDR3 totals 14 residues. Germline V gene data show CDR1 as MNHNY and CDR2 as SVGAGI (reference sequence). The CDR3 here is CASRTGQGNTEAFF. DNA for the CDR3: TGTGCCAGCAGGACGGGACAGGGTAACACTGAAGCTTTCTTT.

The chain has TRBV2 and TRBJ2-1, with D possibly being TRBD2 (5 bases). Trimming removed 0 bases from V and 7 bases from J, with 16 bases in between. This CDR3 is 16 amino acids long. Germline CDR1 SNHLY, CDR2 FYNNEI. The CDR3 region has the DNA TGTGCCAGCAGTGAAGCGGAGCGGAGCCTGAAGAATGAGCAGTTCTTC. This encodes CASSEAERSLKNEQFF.

The chain has TRBV5-4 and TRBJ2-5; TRBD2 is a possible D gene (5 bases). The CDR3 extends over 16 amino acids. Germline loops: CDR1 SGHNT, CDR2 YYREEE (reference sequence). Trimming removed 1 base at V and 1 base at J, with 14 bases between. As DNA, the CDR3 is TGTGCCAGCAGCTTGACGGACTGGGCAGGCCAAGAGACCCAGTACTTC. Its translation is CASSLTDWAGQETQYF.

The chain combines TRBV5-8 with TRBJ2-6, with a possible D match to TRBD1 (6 bases). Trimming removed 4 bases at V and 0 bases at J, with 14 bases between. The CDR3 is 17 amino acids. From germline, CDR1 is SGHTS and CDR2 YDEGEE. Here the CDR3 reads CASSRGDTSSGANVLTF. Written as DNA, the CDR3 is TGTGCCAGCAGCCGTGGGGACACGAGCTCTGGGGCCAACGTCCTGACTTTC. Drawing the rest from reference TRBV5-8 and TRBJ2-6, the complete variable domain is EAGVTQSPTHLIKTRGQQATLRCSPISGHTSVYWYQQALGLGLQFLLWYDEGEERNRGNFPPRFSGRQFPNYSSELNVNALELEDSALYLCASSRGDTSSGANVLTFGAGSRLTVL.

The CDR3 reads CATSRVHRGRFMNTGELFF. The CDR3 DNA reads as TGTGCCACCAGCAGAGTTCACAGGGGCCGATTTATGAACACCGGGGAGCTGTTTTTT. V and J are TRBV15 and TRBJ2-2; 7 bases fit TRBD1. The CDR3 totals 19 residues. Germline lookup yields CDR1 LNHNV and CDR2 YYDKDF (reference sequence). V gave up 1 base and J gave up 1 base; unmatched junction bases: 12. Complete variable domain (other parts from reference TRBV15 and TRBJ2-2): DAMVIQNPRYQVTQFGKPVTLSCSQTLNHNVMYWYQQKSSQAPKLLFHYYDKDFNNEADTPDNFQSRRPNTSFCFLDIRSPGLGDTAMYLCATSRVHRGRFMNTGELFFGEGSRLTVL.